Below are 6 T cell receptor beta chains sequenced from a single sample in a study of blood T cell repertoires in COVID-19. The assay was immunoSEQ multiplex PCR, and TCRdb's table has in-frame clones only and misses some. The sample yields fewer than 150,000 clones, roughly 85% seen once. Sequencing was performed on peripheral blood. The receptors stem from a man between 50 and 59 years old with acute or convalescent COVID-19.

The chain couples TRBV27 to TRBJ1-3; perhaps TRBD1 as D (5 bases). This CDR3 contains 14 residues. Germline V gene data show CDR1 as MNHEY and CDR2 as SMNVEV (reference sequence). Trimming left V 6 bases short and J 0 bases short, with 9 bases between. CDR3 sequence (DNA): TGTGCCAGCAGCAAGGGGTTCTCTGGAAACACCATATATTTT. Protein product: CASSKGFSGNTIYF.

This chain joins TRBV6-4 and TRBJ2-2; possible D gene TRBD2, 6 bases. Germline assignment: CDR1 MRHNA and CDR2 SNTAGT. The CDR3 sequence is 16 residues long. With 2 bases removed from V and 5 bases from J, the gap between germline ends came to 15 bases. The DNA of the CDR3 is TGTGCCAGCAGTGACCGTGGGGGGAGACTTACCGGGGAGCTGTTTTTT. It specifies CASSDRGGRLTGELFF.

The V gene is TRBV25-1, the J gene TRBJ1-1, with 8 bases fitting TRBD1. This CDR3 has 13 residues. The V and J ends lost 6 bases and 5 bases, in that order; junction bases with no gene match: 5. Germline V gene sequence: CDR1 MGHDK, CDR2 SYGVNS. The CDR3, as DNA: TGTGCCAGCAGAGGACAGGGTGGGACTGAAGCTTTCTTT. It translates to CASRGQGGTEAFF. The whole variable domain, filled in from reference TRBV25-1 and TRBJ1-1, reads EADIYQTPRYLVIGTGKKITLECSQTMGHDKMYWYQQDPGMELHLIHYSYGVNSTEKGDLSSESTVSRIRTEHFPLTLESARPSHTSQYLCASRGQGGTEAFFGQGTRLTVV.

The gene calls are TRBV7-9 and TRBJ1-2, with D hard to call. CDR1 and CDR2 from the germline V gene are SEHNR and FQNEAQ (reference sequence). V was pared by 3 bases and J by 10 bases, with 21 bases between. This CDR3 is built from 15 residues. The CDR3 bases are TGTGCCAGCAGCTTTGACCACTACTACACTTTCGACTACACCTTC. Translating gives CASSFDHYYTFDYTF.

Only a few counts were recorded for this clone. CDR3 in amino acids: CASSLAGGGNTIYF. CDR3 in DNA: TGTGCCAGCAGCTTAGCGGGAGGTGGAAACACCATATATTTT. J is TRBJ1-3 and V is TRBV11-3; no clear D gene. Trimming shortened V by 1 base and J by 3 bases, and 7 bases separated the two germline ends. The CDR3 length is 14 residues. Germline lookup yields CDR1 SGHNT and CDR2 YENEEA.

The CDR3 is CASSLALPSTDTQYF. The CDR3 DNA reads as TGTGCCAGCAGTTTAGCGCTCCCTAGCACAGATACGCAGTATTTT. The chain links TRBV27 to TRBJ2-3; no definite D call. The V gene's germline CDR1 is MNHEY and CDR2 SMNVEV (reference sequence). V lost 2 bases, J lost 0 bases, and 9 bases lay in between. The CDR3 is made up of 15 amino acids.